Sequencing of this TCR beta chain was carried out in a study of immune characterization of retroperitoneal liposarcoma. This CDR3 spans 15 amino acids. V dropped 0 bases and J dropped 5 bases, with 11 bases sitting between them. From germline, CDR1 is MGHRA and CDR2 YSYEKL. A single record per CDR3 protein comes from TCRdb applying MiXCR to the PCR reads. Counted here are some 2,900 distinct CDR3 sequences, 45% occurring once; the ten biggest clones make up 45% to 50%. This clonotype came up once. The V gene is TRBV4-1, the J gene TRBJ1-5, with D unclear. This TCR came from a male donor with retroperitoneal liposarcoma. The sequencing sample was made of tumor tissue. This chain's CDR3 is CASSQDWTSYQPQHF. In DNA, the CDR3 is TGCGCCAGCAGCCAAGATTGGACCTCTTATCAGCCCCAGCATTTT.